A selection of T cell receptor beta chains follows, all from one sample in a study of T cell responses to AZD1222 COVID-19 vaccine. Sequenced by immunoSEQ multiplex PCR; TCRdb stores in-frame clones only, minus some. The table lists 140,000 to 150,000 clones, 70% to 90% of them singletons. This specimen consisted of peripheral blood, obtained on day 0 of AZD1222 vaccination. The receptors come from an adult in good health. Both conserved end residues are part of each CDR3. D genes are given only for firm matches. The size entry is marked missing in some rows and otherwise reads once, few, many or a size class.

cdr3_aa cdr3_nt j_call v_call d_call clone_size
CASSRDRDSYYNEQFF TGCGCCAGCAGCCGAGATCGGGACAGCTACTACAATGAGCAGTTCTTC TRBJ2-1 TRBV4-3 TRBD1 -
CASSFQKGGEQYF TGTGCCAGCAGTTTCCAAAAAGGTGGGGAGCAGTACTTC TRBJ2-7 TRBV27 - -
CASRGWGHPSSGPQETQYF TGTGCCAGCAGGGGGTGGGGACATCCCTCTTCAGGGCCCCAAGAGACCCAGTACTTC TRBJ2-5 TRBV6-4 - once
CASTIQPRGHLTDTQYF TGCGCCAGCACTATACAACCACGGGGACACCTCACAGATACGCAGTATTTT TRBJ2-3 TRBV7-2 - -
CASSSYRETGGYTF TGTGCCAGCAGCTCCTACAGAGAGACGGGTGGCTACACCTTC TRBJ1-2 TRBV7-2 - -
CATRGESNEKLFF TGTGCCACTCGGGGGGAGAGTAATGAAAAACTGTTTTTT TRBJ1-4 TRBV10-3 - few
CASSYGGGRETQYF TGTGCCAGCAGTTATGGAGGGGGCAGGGAGACCCAGTACTTC TRBJ2-5 TRBV6-5 - -
CASSLPRAEAFF TGTGCCAGCAGTTTACCCAGGGCTGAAGCTTTCTTT TRBJ1-1 TRBV12-3/TRBV12-4 - -
CASSSQGAGQETQYF TGCGCCAGCAGCAGTCAGGGGGCAGGGCAAGAGACCCAGTACTTC TRBJ2-5 TRBV5-1 TRBD1 -
CASSTLGGTQYF TGTGCCAGCAGTACTCTCGGAGGGACCCAGTACTTC TRBJ2-5 TRBV6-5 - -
CASSYGQDGYTF TGTGCCAGCAGTTATGGGCAAGATGGCTACACCTTC TRBJ1-2 TRBV6-2/TRBV6-3 - -
CASSEAGTGIDYGYTF TGTGCCAGCAGTGAAGCGGGGACAGGGATCGACTATGGCTACACCTTC TRBJ1-2 TRBV6-1 TRBD1 -
CASSQGREKLFF TGTGCCAGCAGCCAGGGACGTGAAAAACTGTTTTTT TRBJ1-4 TRBV14 - -
CASSGTVDTEAFF TGCGCCAGCAGCGGGACAGTGGACACTGAAGCTTTCTTT TRBJ1-1 TRBV5-1 TRBD1 -
CASSLGTGNLNEKLFF TGTGCCAGCAGCTTGGGGACAGGGAACCTTAATGAAAAACTGTTTTTT TRBJ1-4 TRBV5-8 TRBD1 once
CASSVEGGRAPLHF TGTGCCAGCAGCGTAGAGGGGGGTAGGGCACCCCTCCACTTT TRBJ1-6 TRBV9 - -
CASQTQGAWETQYF TGCGCCAGTCAGACTCAGGGGGCGTGGGAGACCCAGTACTTC TRBJ2-5 TRBV5-1 TRBD1 -
CASSVNRGLYGYTF TGTGCCAGCAGTGTCAACAGGGGGCTCTATGGCTACACCTTC TRBJ1-2 TRBV27 TRBD1 -
CASSSGESSYNEQFF TGTGCCAGCAGTTCAGGGGAAAGCTCCTACAATGAGCAGTTCTTC TRBJ2-1 TRBV5-8 - -
CASSHWTGRIAEAFF TGTGCCAGCAGTCACTGGACAGGGAGAATCGCTGAAGCTTTCTTT TRBJ1-1 TRBV27 TRBD1 -
CASSRQASSYNSPLHF TGCGCCAGCAGCCGACAGGCGTCCTCCTATAATTCACCCCTCCACTTT TRBJ1-6 TRBV5-1 - -
CASSPQTTNEAFF TGTGCCAGCTCACCACAGACAACCAACGAAGCTTTCTTT TRBJ1-1 TRBV18 - -
CASSSGNNYGYTF TGTGCCAGCAGCTCCGGGAACAACTATGGCTACACCTTC TRBJ1-2 TRBV7-2 - -
CASRRGGLTGELFF TGCGCCAGCAGGCGGGGGGGCCTCACCGGGGAGCTGTTTTTT TRBJ2-2 TRBV4-3 TRBD2 -
CASSLAYGGRGNEQFF TGTGCCAGCAGCTTAGCTTACGGCGGGAGGGGTAATGAGCAGTTCTTC TRBJ2-1 TRBV7-2 TRBD2 -
CASSGWGGKETQYF TGTGCCAGCAGCGGATGGGGGGGGAAAGAGACCCAGTACTTC TRBJ2-5 TRBV6-5 TRBD2 once
CASSLALYGYTF TGTGCCAGCAGCTTGGCCCTCTATGGCTACACCTTC TRBJ1-2 TRBV5-4 - -
CASSPRQGTNEKLFF TGTGCCAGCAGCCCCCGACAGGGGACTAATGAAAAACTGTTTTTT TRBJ1-4 TRBV7-2 TRBD1 -
CASSLQGGDGYTF TGTGCCAGCAGCTTGCAGGGTGGAGATGGCTACACCTTC TRBJ1-2 TRBV5-4 - -
CATSRAGELFF TGTGCCACCAGCAGAGCCGGGGAGCTGTTTTTT TRBJ2-2 TRBV15 - -
CASSWGTGGFYEQYF TGTGCCAGCAGCTGGGGGACAGGGGGCTTCTACGAGCAGTACTTC TRBJ2-7 TRBV7-2 TRBD1 -
CASSWDGPYEQYF TGTGCCAGCAGTTGGGACGGCCCCTACGAGCAGTACTTC TRBJ2-7 TRBV6-5 - -
CASSISTGTEAFF TGTGCCAGCAGTATCTCGACGGGAACTGAAGCTTTCTTT TRBJ1-1 TRBV6-5 - -
CASSPKRTADEQYF TGTGCCAGCAGCCCAAAGAGGACAGCGGACGAGCAGTACTTC TRBJ2-7 TRBV6-6 - once
CASSLVGGGYYNEQFF TGTGCCAGCAGCCTGGTCGGGGGGGGTTACTACAATGAGCAGTTCTTC TRBJ2-1 TRBV7-2 TRBD2 -
CASSLPGGPYNEQFF TGTGCCAGCTCACTCCCTGGTGGCCCCTACAATGAGCAGTTCTTC TRBJ2-1 TRBV18 - -
CASSERGTSLSPQHF TGTGCCAGCAGTGAAAGGGGGACGTCACTTTCGCCCCAGCATTTT TRBJ1-5 TRBV2 - once
CASSHQDSYGGYTF TGTGCCAGCAGCCATCAGGACAGCTATGGTGGCTACACCTTC TRBJ1-2 TRBV3-1/TRBV3-2 - once
CASSPRGSGVTGELFF TGTGCCAGCAGCCCCAGAGGTAGCGGGGTAACCGGGGAGCTGTTTTTT TRBJ2-2 TRBV9 TRBD2 -
CASSHPPRTEAFF TGCGCCAGCAGTCATCCTCCCCGAACTGAAGCTTTCTTT TRBJ1-1 TRBV23-1 - -
CASSIQAEAFF TGTGCCAGTAGTATCCAGGCTGAAGCTTTCTTT TRBJ1-1 TRBV19 - -
CASSPGVGQPQHF TGTGCCAGCTCACCAGGAGTCGGTCAGCCCCAGCATTTT TRBJ1-5 TRBV18 - -